The 25 T cell receptor beta chains in this list originate from one sample, sequenced in a study of vaccination and CD4 T cells after COVID-19. An Oncomine TCR Beta short-read assay was used to sequence the DNA from cultured CD4+ T cells. MiXCR was run by TCRdb on the PCR reads, yielding one entry per CDR3 protein. The sample lists around 13,000 distinct CDR3 sequences, 25% to 30% seen once, with approximately 8% in the top ten. The treatment denotes: approximately 11-day PBMC culture with coronavirus spike peptide pools or control peptides (ViraFEST assay). Antigens for these TCRs are unknown. Sequencing was performed on CD4+ T cells from blood, cultured in vitro. The receptors here all came from a human donor who had recovered from COVID-19.

This rearrangement joins TRBV11-2 to TRBJ2-1, with D possibly TRBD1 on 6 matching bases. Judging by the DNA end, TRBJ2-7 fits better; the J call may be wrong. This CDR3 has 13 amino acids. Germline V gene sequence: CDR1 SGHAT, CDR2 FQNNGV. CDR3 protein: CASSRNREIEQYF. CDR3 coding DNA: TGTGCCAGCAGCCGAAACAGGGAGATTGAGCAGTACTTC.

This clonotype has only a few counts. This rearrangement joins TRBV20-1 to TRBJ2-1; D is possibly TRBD1 (7 bases). The CDR3 consists of 12 residues. Germline V lookup: CDR1 DFQATT, CDR2 SNEGSKA (reference sequence). This CDR3 is CSAGGTVNEQFF. The DNA of the CDR3 is TGCAGCGCTGGGGGGACAGTCAATGAGCAGTTCTTC.

This clonotype was seen only a few times. The chain recombines TRBV6-4 with TRBJ2-1, with D maybe TRBD1 (6 bases). V lost 11 bases to trimming and J lost 6 bases, with 32 bases between them. The CDR3 length is 18 residues. The germline gives CDR1 MRHNA, CDR2 SNTAGT. CDR3 sequence: CAASSPGGQTFNCNEQFF. Here the CDR3 DNA reads TGTGCCGCCAGCTCCCCGGGTGGACAGACGTTTAACTGCAATGAGCAGTTCTTC.

This clonotype showed up just a few times. J is TRBJ1-2 and V is TRBV12-3 or TRBV12-4, with TRBD1 matching over 8 bases. The CDR3 runs to 13 residues. V dropped 6 bases and J dropped 0; count of bases not matched to a gene: 0. The CDR3 DNA sequence: TGTGCCAGCAGGACAGGGGCTAACTATGGCTACACCTTC. This codes for CASRTGANYGYTF.

The gene calls are TRBV7-8 and TRBJ1-2; no reliable D call. The CDR3 is 13 residues long. Germline V gene data show CDR1 as SGHVS and CDR2 as FQNEAQ. The ends were cut back, 5 bases at V and 3 bases at J, with 10 bases in the middle. CDR3 amino acids: CASSPRTDYGYTF. Written as DNA, the CDR3 is TGTGCCAGCAGCCCACGGACTGACTATGGCTACACCTTC.

The chain couples TRBV6-2 or TRBV6-3 to TRBJ1-5; 8 bases align to TRBD1. Per the germline V gene, CDR1 is MNHEY and CDR2 is SVGEGT. This CDR3 is 16 amino acids long. The junction had 7 bases not matched to a gene; V was cut back by 2 bases and J by 4 bases. In nucleotides, the CDR3 is TGTGCCAGCAGTTACCAGGGGGCTGGTGGTAATCAGCCCCAGCATTTT. Its translation: CASSYQGAGGNQPQHF.

V is TRBV9 and J is TRBJ2-7, with 9 nucleotides matching TRBD1. Looked up from germline, CDR1 is SGDLS and CDR2 is YYNGEE. The CDR3 contains 17 residues. J was trimmed by 5 bases and V by 4 bases; bases with no gene match: 16. CDR3 sequence: CASSLGTGTLVADEQYF. As DNA, the CDR3 is TGTGCCAGCAGCTTAGGGACAGGGACGCTTGTCGCGGACGAGCAGTACTTC.

The table lists this clonotype with a few counts. The chain carries TRBV12-3 or TRBV12-4 and TRBJ1-1, with TRBD1 as a possible D gene (6 bases). V lost 1 base to trimming and J lost 5 bases, with 11 bases between them. This CDR3 comprises 14 residues. The CDR3 protein is CASSLGQGRTEAFF. DNA for the CDR3: TGTGCCAGCAGTTTAGGGCAGGGGAGGACTGAAGCTTTCTTT.

This clonotype occurred a few times. V gene TRBV20-1 combines with J gene TRBJ2-3; a possible D gene is TRBD2 (6 bases). Trimming removed 0 bases from V and 7 bases from J, with 14 bases in between. From germline, CDR1 is DFQATT and CDR2 SNEGSKA (reference sequence). The CDR3 totals 14 residues. Here the CDR3 reads CSARDLSGAHTQYF. Here the CDR3 DNA reads TGCAGTGCTAGAGATCTTAGCGGCGCTCATACGCAGTATTTT.

This rearrangement joins TRBV4-1 to TRBJ2-7; no reliable D call. The germline V and J ends were trimmed by 0 bases and 3 bases, with 12 bases remaining between them. Germline V CDR1 and CDR2: MGHRA, YSYEKL. This CDR3 spans 15 amino acids. The CDR3 DNA sequence: TGCGCCAGCAGCCAAGAAGGCAGGCGGTACTACGAGCAGTACTTC. This translates into CASSQEGRRYYEQYF.

This clonotype has more than one count but fewer than ten. The chain has TRBV28 and TRBJ1-6; D is unresolved. Trimming removed 8 bases from V and 8 bases from J, with 13 bases in between. This CDR3 has 13 residues. From germline, CDR1 is MDHEN and CDR2 SYDVKM. The CDR3 region has the DNA TGTGCCAGCCAAAGGACCGTGGATTCACCCCTCCACTTT. Translating it yields CASQRTVDSPLHF.

This clonotype was seen a handful of times. The V call is TRBV11-2, the J call TRBJ2-4; D possibly corresponds to TRBD1 (5 bases). Germline lookup yields CDR1 SGHAT and CDR2 FQNNGV. This CDR3 comprises 14 residues. V was clipped by 4 bases and J by 6 bases, with 13 bases between them. The CDR3 loop is CASSSLMGRNIQYF. The CDR3 DNA reads TGTGCCAGCAGCTCGTTAATGGGGCGAAACATTCAGTACTTC.

This clonotype was observed a few times. The chain couples TRBV12-3 or TRBV12-4 to TRBJ2-1; 9 bases map to TRBD1. The CDR3 covers 15 residues. The ends lost 3 bases at V and 3 bases at J; junction bases unmatched: 3. The chain's CDR3 is CASSFDRGNYNEQFF. CDR3 DNA: TGTGCCAGCAGTTTTGACAGGGGGAACTACAATGAGCAGTTCTTC.

The chain is built from TRBV5-1 and TRBJ1-3; no definite D call. The CDR3 has 15 residues. The ends were cut back, 4 bases at V and 2 bases at J, with 13 bases in the middle. In germline, CDR1 is SGHRS, CDR2 YFSETQ. CDR3 sequence: CASSPQTNPGNTIYF. The CDR3 DNA is TGCGCCAGCAGCCCGCAGACGAACCCTGGAAACACCATATATTTT.

This clonotype is classed as medium-sized. V is TRBV21-1 and J is TRBJ2-3; the table calls TRBD1, which could not be checked here. TRBV21-1 constitutes a pseudogene. CDR3 length equals 12 residues. The CDR3 DNA is TGTGCCAGCAGTCCCCCAGGGGGAACGCAGTATTTT. Amino acid sequence: CASSPPGGTQYF.

The chain has TRBV7-2 and TRBJ2-5; 9 bases fit TRBD2. The CDR3 extends over 15 amino acids. Germline CDR1 reads SGHTA; CDR2 reads FQGNSA. V lost 1 base and J lost 1; bases outside the gene matches: 1. CDR3 coding DNA: TGTGCCAGCAGCTTAGGTAGCGGGAGCCAAGAGACCCAGTACTTC. As protein: CASSLGSGSQETQYF.

The chain links TRBV5-1 to TRBJ2-2; TRBD1 might be the D (5 bases). The CDR3 has 17 amino acids. Trimming removed 5 bases from V and 7 bases from J, with 24 bases in between. CDR1 SGHRS and CDR2 YFSETQ come from the germline V gene. CDR3 coding DNA: TGCGCCAGCAGTCAGGACAACTGGCTGGCACTGGGCGGGGAGCTGTTTTTT. Translating gives CASSQDNWLALGGELFF.

This clonotype has a handful of counts. This rearrangement joins TRBV24-1 to TRBJ2-2; 8 nucleotides line up with TRBD2. Germline V lookup: CDR1 KGHDR, CDR2 SFDVKD. CDR3 length: 16 residues. V trimming: 2 bases; J trimming: 6 bases; junction bases outside the gene matches: 7. The CDR3: CATSDSRGGGAGELFF. DNA for the CDR3: TGTGCCACCAGTGATTCCCGGGGGGGCGGCGCCGGGGAGCTGTTTTTT.

The table lists this clonotype with a few counts. This chain links TRBV7-8 with TRBJ1-2; 8 nucleotides agree with TRBD1. The CDR3 is 15 amino acids. Trimming cost V 5 bases and J 5 bases; bases outside gene matches: 10. Germline V gene sequence: CDR1 SGHVS, CDR2 FQNEAQ. DNA of the CDR3: TGTGCCAGCAGCCTAACGACAGGGGCCGGGTATGGCTACACCTTC. Amino acids: CASSLTTGAGYGYTF.

This clonotype was seen more than once but under ten times. The chain recombines TRBV20-1 with TRBJ2-3; D ambiguous. Germline assignment: CDR1 DFQATT and CDR2 SNEGSKA (reference sequence). V lost 3 bases, J lost 5 bases, and 9 bases lay in between. The CDR3 extends over 12 amino acids. CDR3 residues: CSASATRDTQYF. CDR3 DNA: TGCAGTGCTAGCGCTACTCGAGATACGCAGTATTTT.

The J gene is TRBJ2-6, the V gene TRBV12-3 or TRBV12-4; D is ambiguous. The V end was cut by 0 bases, the J end by 0 bases, with 6 bases between. The CDR3 loop spans 16 amino acids. The CDR3 region has the DNA TGTGCCAGCAGTTTAGCCGTGGGCTCTGGGGCCAACGTCCTGACTTTC. It specifies CASSLAVGSGANVLTF.

There are a few counts of this clonotype. This sequence joins TRBV11-3 and TRBJ2-4; 8 bases map to TRBD1. CDR3 length equals 19 residues. Germline V gives CDR1 SGHNT, CDR2 YENEEA. With V trimmed by 0 bases and J by 0 bases, 10 bases remained unmatched. The CDR3 here is CASSLEFRGQVKAKNIQYF. In DNA, the CDR3 is TGTGCCAGCAGCTTAGAATTTCGGGGACAGGTCAAAGCCAAAAACATTCAGTACTTC.

The CDR3 here is CASGRNTEAFF. CDR3 nucleotide sequence: TGTGCTAGTGGACGCAACACTGAAGCTTTCTTT. The V gene is TRBV12-5, the J gene TRBJ1-1; D remains unclear. This CDR3 is built from 11 residues. V was clipped by 6 bases and J by 2 bases, with 4 bases between them. From germline, CDR1 is LGHNT and CDR2 FRNRAP.

The genes are TRBV19 and TRBJ2-5; TRBD2 matches at 12 bases. Trimming removed 4 bases from V and 8 bases from J; junction bases left unmatched: 11. The CDR3 is 16 amino acids. CDR1 is LNHDA and CDR2 is SQIVND in the germline V gene (reference sequence). The CDR3 region has the DNA TGTGCCAGTAGTACAACCCTAACTAGCGGGGGGTTTACCCAGTACTTC. Its translation is CASSTTLTSGGFTQYF.

V gene TRBV7-8 combines with J gene TRBJ2-3; D may be TRBD2 (5 bases). Between the trimmed V and J ends, which lost 1 base and 6 bases, there was a span of 20 bases. Germline V gene data show CDR1 as SGHVS and CDR2 as FQNEAQ. The CDR3 is 17 residues long. CDR3: CASSLVFGGPSSDTQYF. The CDR3 DNA sequence: TGTGCCAGCAGCTTAGTGTTTGGCGGGCCTTCTTCGGATACGCAGTATTTT.